This T cell receptor (beta chain) stems from a study of T cell repertoires in cytomegalovirus infection. Notes on the study in general: HLA-C-restricted, CMV-specific TCR beta clonotypes were dominant ex vivo.

This clonotype turned up a few times. The antigen is undetermined. TCRdb re-derived calls from the reads in MiXCR, one entry per CDR3 protein. The sample includes hundreds of thousands of distinct CDR3 sequences, 33% seen only once; the top ten take roughly 15%. Germline V gene data show CDR1 as SEHNR and CDR2 as FQNEAQ (reference sequence). With V trimmed by 5 bases and J by 3 bases, 11 bases remained unmatched. This CDR3 has 17 residues. The chain combines TRBV7-9 with TRBJ2-5; 11 nucleotides match TRBD2. The sequence was collected from a human donor in good health (CMV status not recorded). Some clones in this sample may be carry-over from other donors' samples. The material sequenced was cultured PBMCs, taken from culture after CMV antigen stimulation. CDR3 in DNA: TGTGCCAGCAGCGAGGGAGGCACTAGCGGGAGTGAAGAGACCCAGTACTTC. Translation: CASSEGGTSGSEETQYF.